The 28 T cell receptor beta chains presented below share a single source sample, sequenced in a study of T cell responses to AZD1222 COVID-19 vaccine. Sequencing was performed with immunoSEQ multiplex PCR; in TCRdb, only in-frame clones are kept and a portion is missing. The profile shows about 42,000 clones, 70% to 90% of them singletons. Here the sequenced sample was peripheral blood, taken 28 days after the second AZD1222 dose. The receptors stem from an adult who received the AZD1222 COVID-19 vaccine.

Only a few counts were recorded for this clone. J is TRBJ1-1 and V is TRBV9, with D possibly TRBD1 on 5 matching bases. V shed 0 bases and J shed 7 bases, with 16 bases lying between them. Germline-derived CDR1 and CDR2 are SGDLS and YYNGEE. The CDR3 spans 15 residues. The CDR3 DNA reads as TGTGCCAGCAGCGTAGGAGGGGAGGGAAATAGTGAAGCTTTCTTT. Amino acids: CASSVGGEGNSEAFF.

The chain employs TRBV7-9 and TRBJ2-1; D unclear. The CDR3 extends over 13 amino acids. Trimming left V 1 base short and J 5 bases short, with 6 bases between. The germline gives CDR1 SEHNR, CDR2 FQNEAQ (reference sequence). The CDR3 loop reads CASSLGPDNEQFF. DNA for the CDR3: TGTGCCAGCAGCTTAGGTCCGGACAATGAGCAGTTCTTC.

V is TRBV6-5 and J is TRBJ1-2, with 9 bases lining up with TRBD1. This CDR3 spans 15 amino acids. V lost 6 bases and J lost 6; bases outside the gene matches: 11. Looked up from germline, CDR1 is MNHEY and CDR2 is SVGAGI. DNA of the CDR3: TGTGCCAGCAGCCAAGTAAACAGGGGGCGGGATGGCTACACCTTC. Its translation is CASSQVNRGRDGYTF.

V usage is TRBV9 and J usage is TRBJ1-5; maybe TRBD1 (5 bases). The CDR3 runs 14 residues. The V gene's germline CDR1 is SGDLS and CDR2 YYNGEE. V lost 3 bases and J 5 bases, leaving 12 bases between the germline ends. CDR3 sequence: CASSDGTAYQPQHF. The CDR3 bases are TGTGCCAGCAGCGACGGGACGGCGTATCAGCCCCAGCATTTT.

CDR3 sequence: CASSQIFETGTPSYEQYF. The CDR3 DNA sequence: TGCGCCAGCAGCCAGATATTTGAGACAGGGACACCTTCCTACGAGCAGTACTTC. This sequence joins TRBV4-1 and TRBJ2-7; 7 bases align to TRBD1. Losses at the gene ends were 3 bases for V and 1 base for J; bases not matched to a gene: 15. CDR3 length: 18 amino acids. CDR1 and CDR2 (germline): MGHRA, YSYEKL.

The J gene is TRBJ2-7, the V gene TRBV13; TRBD1 aligns across 10 bases. This CDR3 has 14 residues. J was trimmed by 6 bases and V by 3 bases; bases with no gene match: 5. CDR1 is PRHDT, CDR2 FYEKMQ, per germline (reference sequence). The CDR3 nucleotides read TGTGCCAGCAGCTTTCCGGGACAGGGGTCCGAGCAGTACTTC. This gives the protein CASSFPGQGSEQYF.

The gene calls are TRBV27 and TRBJ2-7; 8 bases map to TRBD1. The trim removed 6 bases at V and 1 base at J, leaving 5 bases unmatched. The CDR3 is 14 residues long. Looked up from germline, CDR1 is MNHEY and CDR2 is SMNVEV (reference sequence). CDR3 nucleotides: TGTGCCAGCAGCTGGGGACAGGATTCCTACGAGCAGTACTTC. Its translation: CASSWGQDSYEQYF.

This chain uses TRBV6-5 with TRBJ1-2; D perhaps matches TRBD1 (5 bases). This CDR3 spans 13 amino acids. Germline lookup yields CDR1 MNHEY and CDR2 SVGAGI. Trimming took 5 bases from V and 8 from J, leaving 15 bases between them. The CDR3 coding sequence is TGTGCCAGCAGTCACCAGGGACGGGAGGGCTACACCTTC. Translation: CASSHQGREGYTF.

Comments on this clone: An end of the junction differs from the germline gene, which may be a read error. Other DNA sequences within the sample encode an identical CDR3. J is TRBJ1-3 and V is TRBV19; D unresolved. CDR1 and CDR2 (germline): LNHDA, SQIVND (reference sequence). This CDR3 is built from 10 residues. The CDR3 coding sequence is TGCGCGAGCTCTGGAAACACCATATATTTT. Encoded protein: CASSGNTIYF.

The V and J genes are TRBV6-5 and TRBJ2-7, with D perhaps matching TRBD1 (6 bases). Germline CDR1 reads MNHEY; CDR2 reads SVGAGI. The CDR3 has 13 amino acids. Trimming left V 7 bases short and J 3 bases short, with 13 bases between. CDR3 residues: CASMGAGGYEQYF. Written as DNA, the CDR3 is TGTGCCAGCATGGGGGCCGGTGGCTACGAGCAGTACTTC.

The chain carries TRBV18 and TRBJ2-7; D remains ambiguous. V was cut by 0 bases and J by 2 bases, with 11 bases left in between. Per germline, CDR1 KGHSH and CDR2 LQKENI. The CDR3 contains 15 residues. CDR3 in amino acids: CASSPPSRSTYEQYF. The CDR3 coding sequence is TGTGCCAGCTCACCACCTTCCAGGAGCACCTACGAGCAGTACTTC. The variable domain in full, completed from reference TRBV18 and TRBJ2-7, reads NAGVMQNPRHLVRRRGQEARLRCSPMKGHSHVYWYRQLPEEGLKFMVYLQKENIIDESGMPKERFSAEFPKEGPSILRIQQVVRGDSAAYFCASSPPSRSTYEQYFGPGTRLTVT.

The J gene is TRBJ2-1, the V gene TRBV9; 9 nucleotides match TRBD1. The CDR3 has 17 amino acids. CDR1 and CDR2 from the germline V gene are SGDLS and YYNGEE. Trimming cost V 2 bases and J 5 bases; bases outside gene matches: 11. The CDR3 DNA is TGTGCCAGCAGCGTGGGCGCCGGGACAGGGCTTCACAATGAGCAGTTCTTC. This encodes CASSVGAGTGLHNEQFF.

This sequence joins TRBV27 and TRBJ2-7; D unclear. The germline gives CDR1 MNHEY, CDR2 SMNVEV (reference sequence). The V gene lost 2 bases and the J gene lost 2 bases, with 10 bases spanning the gap. This CDR3 comprises 14 residues. CDR3 amino acids: CASSLRPGPYEQYF. CDR3 DNA: TGTGCCAGCAGTTTACGGCCCGGTCCCTACGAGCAGTACTTC.

This clone showed up just a few times. The chain employs TRBV3-1 (or the pseudogene TRBV3-2) and TRBJ2-1, with D perhaps matching TRBD2 (6 bases). CDR3 length equals 13 residues. V lost 1 base and J lost 5, with 6 bases in between. Germline CDR1 is LGHDT and CDR2 is YNNKEL (reference sequence). CDR3 protein: CASSQAGDNEQFF. For the CDR3, the DNA is TGTGCCAGCAGCCAAGCGGGAGACAATGAGCAGTTCTTC.

The chain links TRBV5-1 to TRBJ2-5; TRBD1 aligns across 7 bases. Germline CDR1 and CDR2: SGHRS and YFSETQ. V shed 2 bases and J 1 base; nucleotides not matched to a gene: 17. The CDR3 is 19 amino acids. The CDR3 DNA reads TGCGCCAGCAGCTTCCCAGAGGGGGCCCCAGCGCTCTTCCAAGAGACCCAGTACTTC. It codes for CASSFPEGAPALFQETQYF.

The V gene is TRBV7-2, the J gene TRBJ2-3; D may be TRBD2 (6 bases). This CDR3 has 15 amino acids. The germline V gene has CDR1 SGHTA and CDR2 FQGNSA. Trimming removed 3 bases from V and 3 bases from J, with 13 bases in between. CDR3 protein: CASSFIPEGTDTQYF. The DNA for the CDR3 is TGTGCCAGCAGCTTTATCCCGGAGGGGACAGATACGCAGTATTTT.

V gene TRBV19 combines with J gene TRBJ2-1; D call uncertain. CDR1 and CDR2 (germline): LNHDA, SQIVND (reference sequence). V was cut by 0 bases and J by 3 bases, with 9 bases left in between. The CDR3 extends over 15 amino acids. Here the CDR3 reads CASSIDPAFYNEQFF. Written as DNA, the CDR3 is TGTGCCAGTAGTATAGATCCGGCTTTCTACAATGAGCAGTTCTTC. The variable domain in full, completed from reference TRBV19 and TRBJ2-1, reads DGGITQSPKYLFRKEGQNVTLSCEQNLNHDAMYWYRQDPGQGLRLIYYSQIVNDFQKGDIAEGYSVSREKKESFPLTVTSAQKNPTAFYLCASSIDPAFYNEQFFGPGTRLTVL.

The CDR3 protein is CASSGYSNSPLHF. CDR3 nucleotide sequence: TGTGCCAGCAGCGGTTACAGTAATTCACCCCTCCACTTT. This chain links TRBV7-9 with TRBJ1-6; no definite D call. The length of the CDR3 is 13 residues. Germline-derived CDR1 and CDR2 are SEHNR and FQNEAQ (reference sequence). Trimming took 5 bases from V and 6 from J, leaving 8 bases between them.

This clone has just a few counts. The chain joins TRBV20-1 to TRBJ1-2; D gene unclear. The CDR3 loop spans 11 amino acids. V was cut by 6 bases and J by 8 bases, with 13 bases left in between. Germline assignment: CDR1 DFQATT and CDR2 SNEGSKA (reference sequence). CDR3 residues: CSAPSARGYTF. The CDR3 coding sequence is TGCAGTGCCCCAAGCGCAAGGGGCTACACCTTC.

The CDR3 reads CASSITMGTGANVLTF. In DNA form, the CDR3 reads TGTGCCAGTAGTATAACGATGGGGACTGGGGCCAACGTCCTGACTTTC. The chain uses TRBV19 and TRBJ2-6; D is unresolved. Germline assignment: CDR1 LNHDA and CDR2 SQIVND (reference sequence). Trimming took 2 bases from V and 2 from J, leaving 10 bases between them. The CDR3 runs to 16 residues.

The V call is TRBV7-9, the J call TRBJ2-7; 8 bases map to TRBD1. Germline V gives CDR1 SEHNR, CDR2 FQNEAQ (reference sequence). The CDR3 is 14 amino acids. With 2 bases clipped from V and 1 base from J, the junction kept 1 base outside the gene matches. CDR3 nucleotides: TGTGCCAGCAGCTTAACAGGGGGTTCCTACGAGCAGTACTTC. Protein sequence: CASSLTGGSYEQYF.

V is TRBV27 and J is TRBJ2-2, with a tentative D call TRBD1 (7 bases). The germline gives CDR1 MNHEY, CDR2 SMNVEV (reference sequence). Trimming pared 5 bases from V and 7 bases from J, leaving 20 bases between. This CDR3 is 16 amino acids long. CDR3 sequence (DNA): TGTGCCAGCAGTGCAATCTACAGGGGAGGTGGCGGGGAGCTGTTTTTT. Amino acids: CASSAIYRGGGGELFF.

The chain links TRBV12-3 or TRBV12-4 to TRBJ2-7; D unclear. This CDR3 comprises 11 residues. Deletions cut 5 bases from V and 6 bases from J, with 8 bases between. This chain's CDR3 is CASSGRIEQYF. CDR3 bases: TGTGCCAGCAGTGGACGGATCGAGCAGTACTTC.

The chain links TRBV30 to TRBJ2-1; 8 positions match TRBD2. Trimming cost V 5 bases and J 0 bases; bases outside gene matches: 3. CDR1 and CDR2 (germline): GTSNPN, SVGIG (reference sequence). The CDR3 totals 14 residues. The CDR3 region has the DNA TGTGCCTGGGAGCGGGGGAGCTCCTACAATGAGCAGTTCTTC. Amino acid sequence: CAWERGSSYNEQFF.

The chain couples TRBV9 to TRBJ2-2; TRBD2 matches 7 bases. This CDR3 has 14 amino acids. CDR1 SGDLS and CDR2 YYNGEE come from the germline V gene. V gave up 5 bases and J gave up 4 bases; unmatched junction bases: 5. This chain's CDR3 is CASSPAGITGELFF. The CDR3 DNA follows: TGTGCCAGCAGTCCAGCGGGAATCACCGGGGAGCTGTTTTTT.

The rearrangement uses TRBV4-1 and TRBJ1-2, with D hard to call. V lost 0 bases and J 8 bases, leaving 13 bases between the germline ends. CDR3 length: 14 amino acids. Per germline, CDR1 MGHRA and CDR2 YSYEKL. The CDR3 region has the DNA TGCGCCAGCAGCCAAGATCAGATTGGGATCGGCTACACCTTC. Amino acids: CASSQDQIGIGYTF.

The chain has TRBV20-1 and TRBJ2-7, with D unresolved. V was clipped by 4 bases and J by 3 bases, with 7 bases between them. CDR3 size: 11 residues. Germline V gives CDR1 DFQATT, CDR2 SNEGSKA (reference sequence). CDR3 DNA sequence: TGCAGTGCTATCGGTGACTACGAGCAGTACTTC. Translated, it gives CSAIGDYEQYF.

V is TRBV5-1 and J is TRBJ2-5; 9 positions agree with TRBD1. The V segment lost 4 bases and the J segment 2 bases; nucleotides outside the gene matches: 3. Germline loops: CDR1 SGHRS, CDR2 YFSETQ. The CDR3 contains 14 residues. The CDR3: CASSQDRGQETQYF. For the CDR3, the DNA is TGCGCCAGCAGCCAAGACAGGGGGCAAGAGACCCAGTACTTC.